This is a list of T cell receptor beta chains from one sample in a study of CD8 T cells in Susac syndrome. TCRdb fed the immunoSEQ multiplex PCR reads into MiXCR, producing one record per CDR3 protein. The top ten clones hold more than 0.07% of a sample with approximately 170,000 distinct CDR3 sequences, about 91% of them seen once. The sequenced material came from CD4+ T cells from PBMCs. These TCRs come from a human donor in good health. Both conserved end residues are part of each CDR3. Each record gives: clone size, V gene, J gene, D gene, CDR3 DNA, CDR3 protein. D genes are given only for firm matches. The size of a clone is reported for some rows only, either as once, few or many, or as a class for expanded clones.

NA	TRBV3-1	TRBJ2-2	TRBD2	TGTGCCAGCACCTTAGCGGGAGGGACCGGGGAGCTGTTTTTT	CASTLAGGTGELFF
once	TRBV20-1	TRBJ1-5	NA	TGCAGTGCTAGGGGGGCAGGGGGCAATCAGCCCCAGCATTTT	CSARGAGGNQPQHF
NA	TRBV21-1	TRBJ2-3	NA	TGTGCCAGCAGCATGTCTAGCGGCAACACAGATACGCAGTATTTT	CASSMSSGNTDTQYF
NA	TRBV9	TRBJ2-3	TRBD1	TGTGCCAGCAGCGTAGTACAGGGGGTAGATACGCAGTATTTT	CASSVVQGVDTQYF
NA	TRBV7-2	TRBJ2-3	NA	TGTGCCAGCAGCCCCGCGGGGCCAGATACGCAGTATTTT	CASSPAGPDTQYF
few	TRBV5-1	TRBJ2-1	NA	TGCGCCAGCAGAGGGGACTCCTACTCCTACAATGAGCAGTTCTTC	CASRGDSYSYNEQFF
NA	TRBV27	TRBJ2-3	NA	TGTGCCAGCAGCGACTACTGGGCGACAGATACGCAGTATTTT	CASSDYWATDTQYF
NA	TRBV20-1	TRBJ1-1	NA	TGCAGTGCTAGAGCGGGCAACACTGAAGCTTTCTTT	CSARAGNTEAFF
NA	TRBV28	TRBJ2-1	NA	TGTGCCAGCAGTTTAGCATATTACAATGAGCAGTTCTTC	CASSLAYYNEQFF
NA	TRBV27	TRBJ2-7	NA	TGTGCCAGCAGTTTTGGCCACCTTGGCAGGGCAGGCGAGCAGTACTTC	CASSFGHLGRAGEQYF
NA	TRBV9	TRBJ2-1	NA	TGTGCCAGTGGTCTCGGCGAGGAGCAGTTCTTC	CASGLGEEQFF
NA	TRBV12-3/TRBV12-4	TRBJ2-1	NA	TGTGCCAGCAGTTTAGGCAGGGGGGATGAGCAGTTCTTC	CASSLGRGDEQFF
NA	TRBV10-2	TRBJ2-7	NA	TGCGCCAGCAGTGAGACGGACGGAGCCTACGAGCAGTACTTC	CASSETDGAYEQYF
NA	TRBV7-2	TRBJ2-2	TRBD1	TGTGCCAGCAGGGGGACAGATTACACCGGGGAGCTGTTTTTT	CASRGTDYTGELFF
NA	TRBV18	TRBJ2-3	NA	TGTGCCAGCTCACCGGTAGATACGCAGTATTTT	CASSPVDTQYF
once	TRBV7-2	TRBJ2-4	TRBD1	TGTGCCAGCAGCCTTGGACAGGGTGGATCGAACATTCAGTACTTC	CASSLGQGGSNIQYF
NA	TRBV7-7	TRBJ2-5	TRBD2	TGTGCTAGCAGCTTAGGGGCTAGCGGGGCGGCTCAAGAGACCCAGTACTTC	CASSLGASGAAQETQYF
NA	TRBV6-2/TRBV6-3	TRBJ2-1	TRBD1	TGTGCCAGCAGTTACCTGGGACAGGGCTATGAGCAGTTCTTC	CASSYLGQGYEQFF
NA	TRBV11-2	TRBJ2-1	NA	TGTGCCAGCAGCTTAGGTTCCGGAGCGCAGTTCTTC	CASSLGSGAQFF
NA	TRBV11-1	TRBJ2-7	NA	TGTGCCAGCAGCCTCCGGGACACAGAGAACTACGAGCAGTACTTC	CASSLRDTENYEQYF
NA	TRBV7-2	TRBJ2-5	TRBD2	TGTGCCAGCAGCATTCCTAGCGGGAGTGGGGCCCAGTACTTC	CASSIPSGSGAQYF
NA	TRBV24-1	TRBJ2-2	NA	TGTGCCACCAGTGATAGGACTGACGCGAACACCGGGGAGCTGTTTTTT	CATSDRTDANTGELFF
NA	TRBV20-1	TRBJ2-5	TRBD1	TGCAGTGCTAGTGTTCGGACAGGGCCTCAAGAGACCCAGTACTTC	CSASVRTGPQETQYF
once	TRBV12-3/TRBV12-4	TRBJ1-2	TRBD1	TGTGCCAGCAGCCGGGACAGGGAACCTTATGGCTACACCTTC	CASSRDREPYGYTF
NA	TRBV20-1	TRBJ2-3	NA	TGCAGTGCCCGAGGGCCCAGCGTAGATACGCAGTATTTT	CSARGPSVDTQYF
NA	TRBV28	TRBJ2-7	TRBD1	TGTGCCAGCAGGAATCCCCCAGGACAGGGACACTACGAGCAGTACTTC	CASRNPPGQGHYEQYF
NA	TRBV2	TRBJ1-1	NA	TGTGCCAGCTCCGGGGACCGAGAGACTGAAGCTTTCTTT	CASSGDRETEAFF
once	TRBV10-3	TRBJ1-2	NA	TGTGCCATCACTCGGGACCTGGGGTCTGGCTACACCTTC	CAITRDLGSGYTF
NA	TRBV2	TRBJ1-1	NA	TGTGCCAGCAGGGGGGAAGTGAACACTGAAGCTTTCTTT	CASRGEVNTEAFF
NA	TRBV9	TRBJ2-2	NA	TGTGCCAGCAGCTTCCGGACGGACCTAAACACCGGGGAGCTGTTTTTT	CASSFRTDLNTGELFF
once	TRBV20-1	TRBJ2-7	NA	TGCAGTGCGCGGATAGGCTCCTACGAGCAGTACTTC	CSARIGSYEQYF
once	TRBV5-1	TRBJ2-1	NA	TGCGCCAGCAGCCAACAACACGAGAATGAGCAGTTCTTC	CASSQQHENEQFF
NA	TRBV24-1	TRBJ2-7	NA	TGTGCCACCAGCAAGACGGACTCCTACGAGCAGTACTTC	CATSKTDSYEQYF